This entry lists 30 T cell receptor beta chains sequenced from one sample in a study of T-cell reconstitution after alpha-beta-depleted transplantation in children. Preparation of the TCRbeta library used unique molecular identifiers. Each CDR3 protein gets one entry after TCRdb re-called the PCR reads with MiXCR. The table has about 260,000 distinct CDR3 sequences, around 10% seen once. Sequences were derived from peripheral blood, sampled 180 days after TCRalphabeta/CD19-depleted stem cell transplant. These receptors originate from a male patient between 2 and 15 years old who had a stem cell transplant for chronic granulomatous disease, so the T cells may come from the graft donor.

This clonotype occurred many times. The chain's CDR3 is CASSLVTGQETQYF. For the CDR3, the DNA is TGTGCCAGCAGCTTAGTTACAGGGCAAGAGACCCAGTACTTC. The chain couples TRBV7-2 to TRBJ2-5; tentative D call: TRBD1 (6 bases). The V end was cut by 1 base, the J end by 2 bases, with 8 bases between. CDR1 SGHTA and CDR2 FQGNSA come from the germline V gene. The CDR3 has 14 residues.

This clonotype was seen many times. The chain links TRBV3-1 to TRBJ2-3; tentatively, D is TRBD2 (6 bases). Trimming removed 1 base at V and 5 bases at J, with 22 bases between. The CDR3 covers 18 residues. Germline loops: CDR1 LGHDT, CDR2 YNNKEL (reference sequence). The CDR3 region is CASSQGRVEEGTQDTQYF. The CDR3 DNA reads as TGTGCCAGCAGCCAAGGACGGGTTGAGGAGGGAACACAAGATACGCAGTATTTT.

This clonotype was observed a handful of times. This chain uses TRBV12-3 or TRBV12-4 with TRBJ2-7, with 8 positions matching TRBD2. The CDR3 is made up of 14 amino acids. With V trimmed by 3 bases and J by 6 bases, 7 bases remained unmatched. CDR3 DNA sequence: TGTGCCAGCAGTTTGAGGGGGAGCGGGGGCGAGCAGTACTTC. Its translation is CASSLRGSGGEQYF.

At least ten counts were recorded for this clonotype. The chain combines TRBV7-2 with TRBJ1-1, with D perhaps matching TRBD1 (6 bases). The CDR3 sequence is 13 residues long. Per germline, CDR1 SGHTA and CDR2 FQGNSA. The V gene lost 4 bases and the J gene lost 11 bases, with 17 bases spanning the gap. The CDR3 spells CASSSRDRPRAFF. CDR3 coding DNA: TGTGCCAGCAGCTCGAGAGACAGGCCCAGGGCTTTCTTT.

This clonotype was observed many times. The chain combines TRBV24-1 with TRBJ1-2; maybe TRBD1 (5 bases). V dropped 2 bases and J dropped 5 bases, with 17 bases sitting between them. CDR3 size: 16 residues. The germline gives CDR1 KGHDR, CDR2 SFDVKD. DNA for the CDR3: TGTGCCACCAGTGATTCCTCAGGACAAGCACGGTATGGCTACACCTTC. Translation gives CATSDSSGQARYGYTF.

This clonotype has a count of ten or more. The gene calls are TRBV4-1 and TRBJ2-5; D is unclear. V shed 3 bases and J shed 3 bases, with 2 bases lying between them. Germline lookup yields CDR1 MGHRA and CDR2 YSYEKL. The CDR3 has 11 amino acids. In DNA, the CDR3 is TGCGCCAGCAGCCACGAAGAGACCCAGTACTTC. The encoded protein is CASSHEETQYF.

On this clonotype itself: This likely comes from a read error, as the CDR3 has no conserved phenylalanine or tryptophan at its end. The rearrangement uses TRBV5-1 and TRBJ2-3; maybe TRBD2 (6 bases). V lost 0 bases and J lost 4, with 18 bases in between. CDR3 length equals 17 residues. The germline gives CDR1 SGHRS, CDR2 YFSETQ. Here the CDR3 DNA reads TGCGCCAGCAGCTTGGGGGCTTCACTAGCTCGCGCAGATACGCAGTATTAT. Translation: CASSLGASLARADTQYY.

This clonotype was picked up many times. The V and J genes are TRBV9 and TRBJ2-1; D remains ambiguous. Germline CDR1 reads SGDLS; CDR2 reads YYNGEE. The CDR3 extends over 14 amino acids. The V end lost 0 bases, the J end lost 4 bases, and 8 bases lay between the germline ends. This chain's CDR3 is CASSVESIYNEQFF. As DNA, the CDR3 is TGTGCCAGCAGCGTAGAGTCCATTTACAATGAGCAGTTCTTC.

Worth noting for this clonotype: This may come from a read error, since a much larger clone is one base off. The chain joins TRBV5-1 to TRBJ1-1, with D unresolved. The CDR3 is 13 residues long. CDR1 and CDR2 (germline): SGHRS, YFSETQ. The CDR3 DNA is TGCGCCAACAGCCGGGGAGCGAACACTGAAGCTTTCTTT. Translated, it gives CANSRGANTEAFF.

This clonotype has at least ten counts. The chain links TRBV6-5 to TRBJ2-3, with 7 bases lining up with TRBD2. The CDR3 is made up of 17 amino acids. Germline CDR1 is MNHEY and CDR2 is SVGAGI. V lost 4 bases and J lost 0; bases outside the gene matches: 10. The chain's CDR3 is CASSSHRLALSTDTQYF. In DNA form, the CDR3 reads TGTGCCAGCAGTTCCCACCGACTAGCCCTTAGCACAGATACGCAGTATTTT.

A note on this clonotype: Since a much larger clone is just one base distant, this may be a read error. The CDR3 DNA reads as TGTGCCGGCAGCCGGCGGTGGGGCGACACCGGGGAGCTGTTTTTT. As protein: CAGSRRWGDTGELFF. The chain is built from TRBV28 and TRBJ2-2; D may be TRBD1 (5 bases). The CDR3 consists of 15 residues. The germline gives CDR1 MDHEN, CDR2 SYDVKM.

In this sample, this clonotype turned up many times. The V gene is TRBV10-3, the J gene TRBJ2-2, with D possibly matching TRBD1 (6 bases). This CDR3 spans 13 amino acids. V was shortened by 8 bases and J by 5 bases, with 12 bases between the two germline ends. The V gene's germline CDR1 is ENHRY and CDR2 SYGVKD. In DNA form, the CDR3 reads TGTGCCATCGAGGAGAGGGGGACCGGGGAGCTGTTTTTT. Translated, it gives CAIEERGTGELFF.

The sample holds many counts of this clonotype. V is TRBV5-1 and J is TRBJ2-5, with D tentatively TRBD1 or TRBD2 (5 bases each). The CDR3 consists of 14 residues. Germline V gives CDR1 SGHRS, CDR2 YFSETQ. V dropped 4 bases and J dropped 2 bases, with 12 bases sitting between them. The DNA for the CDR3 is TGCGCCAGCAGCCGGGGACCACAACAAGAGACCCAGTACTTC. Its protein product is CASSRGPQQETQYF.

As for this clonotype: Sequence at one end of the junction differs from germline and may be a read error. This chain uses TRBV28 with TRBJ2-6; perhaps TRBD1 as D (6 bases). The germline CDR1 and CDR2 sequences are MDHEN and SYDVKM. There are 16 residues in the CDR3. CDR3 nucleotides: TGTGCCAGCAGCCTACTTACAGGGTACGGGGCCAACGTCCTGAGTTTC. This gives the protein CASSLLTGYGANVLSF.

This clonotype has a count of ten or more. The genes are TRBV7-8 and TRBJ2-7; TRBD2 matches at 9 bases. The germline CDR1 and CDR2 sequences are SGHVS and FQNEAQ. The CDR3 sequence is 17 residues long. V dropped 2 bases and J dropped 6; count of bases not matched to a gene: 14. The CDR3 DNA reads TGTGCCAGCAGCTTAAGGCCCCCGTCCGAGCGGGGGGCCGAGCAGTACTTC. Amino acids: CASSLRPPSERGAEQYF. The variable domain in full, completed from reference TRBV7-8 and TRBJ2-7, reads GAGVSQSPRYKVAKRGQDVALRCDPISGHVSLFWYQQALGQGPEFLTYFQNEAQLDKSGLPSDRFFAERPEGSVSTLKIQRTQQEDSAVYLCASSLRPPSERGAEQYFGPGTRLTVT.

This clonotype has a count of ten or more. The chain joins TRBV6-2 or TRBV6-3 to TRBJ1-5, with D perhaps matching TRBD1 (5 bases). The CDR3 totals 14 residues. V was pared by 8 bases and J by 4 bases, with 15 bases between. The germline CDR1 and CDR2 sequences are MNHEY and SVGEGT. Here the CDR3 DNA reads TGTGCCAGCTCCTCCAGGGCGAAAAATCAGCCCCAGCATTTT. It is translated as CASSSRAKNQPQHF.

Many counts were recorded for this clonotype. The chain combines TRBV5-1 with TRBJ1-5; 8 nucleotides agree with TRBD1. Looked up from germline, CDR1 is SGHRS and CDR2 is YFSETQ. This CDR3 is 15 amino acids long. V shed 2 bases, J shed 7 bases, and the junction held 8 bases outside the gene matches. CDR3 coding DNA: TGCGCCAGCAGCTTCGGGACAGGAAGTGGCCAGCCCCAGCATTTT. Amino acids: CASSFGTGSGQPQHF.

To note about this clonotype: This may arise from a read error, as a much more abundant clone is one base away. Since the CDR3 does not end with the conserved phenylalanine or tryptophan, this likely comes from a read error. The chain recombines TRBV7-9 with TRBJ2-1, with TRBD1 matching over 7 bases. Germline values: CDR1 SEHNR, CDR2 FQNEAQ (reference sequence). There are 17 residues in the CDR3. The J segment lost 1 base and the V segment lost 3 bases, leaving 9 bases of the junction unmatched. The CDR3 is CASSLRYRGLSYNEQFI. DNA of the CDR3: TGTGCCAGCAGCTTGCGTTATAGGGGGCTATCCTACAATGAGCAGTTCATC.

The sample holds many counts of this clonotype. The J gene is TRBJ2-3, the V gene TRBV6-1; 8 positions match TRBD1. V shed 6 bases, J shed 3 bases, and the junction held 5 bases outside the gene matches. CDR3 length: 14 amino acids. In germline, CDR1 is MNHNS, CDR2 SASEGT. The DNA of the CDR3 is TGTGCCAGCAGGGACAGGGAAGTAACAGATACGCAGTATTTT. It specifies CASRDREVTDTQYF.

This clonotype was recorded many times. The gene calls are TRBV6-5 and TRBJ1-6, with unresolved D. CDR1 and CDR2 from the germline V gene are MNHEY and SVGAGI. The ends were cut back, 0 bases at V and 13 bases at J, with 7 bases in the middle. CDR3 length equals 12 residues. CDR3 in amino acids: CASSYSNTPLHF. The CDR3 DNA reads as TGTGCCAGCAGTTACTCGAACACTCCCCTCCACTTT.

As concerns this clonotype: This may be a read error: a much more frequent sequence differs by one nucleotide. J is TRBJ2-7 and V is TRBV28; 8 bases fit TRBD2. The CDR3 runs 16 residues. CDR1 and CDR2 (germline): MDHEN, SYDVKM. The CDR3 here is CASRSREGKWSGEPYF. The CDR3 bases are TGTGCCAGCAGAAGTCGGGAGGGCAAGTGGTCCGGCGAGCCGTACTTC. The variable domain in full, completed from reference TRBV28 and TRBJ2-7, reads DVKVTQSSRYLVKRTGEKVFLECVQDMDHENMFWYRQDPGLGLRLIYFSYDVKMKEKGDIPEGYSVSREKKERFSLILESASTNQTSMYLCASRSREGKWSGEPYFGPGTRLTVT.

This clonotype showed up just a few times. The chain couples TRBV11-2 to TRBJ1-2; D is perhaps TRBD1 (6 bases). The germline CDR1 and CDR2 sequences are SGHAT and FQNNGV. V lost 5 bases to trimming and J lost 4 bases, with 20 bases between them. CDR3 length: 16 residues. This CDR3 is CASSAPTPGHSYGYTF. The CDR3 bases are TGTGCCAGCAGCGCTCCCACACCGGGACACTCCTATGGCTACACCTTC.

There are many counts of this clonotype. The chain uses TRBV7-2 and TRBJ1-2; no definite D call. CDR3 length: 15 residues. The V end lost 5 bases, the J end lost 0 bases, and 13 bases lay between the germline ends. CDR1 is SGHTA, CDR2 FQGNSA, per germline. The CDR3 is CASSLGSPANYGYTF. CDR3 coding DNA: TGTGCCAGCAGCCTCGGCTCACCGGCTAACTATGGCTACACCTTC. The whole variable domain, filled in from reference TRBV7-2 and TRBJ1-2, reads GAGVSQSPSNKVTEKGKDVELRCDPISGHTALYWYRQSLGQGLEFLIYFQGNSAPDKSGLPSDRFSAERTGGSVSTLTIQRTQQEDSAVYLCASSLGSPANYGYTFGSGTRLTVV.

This clonotype was seen ten or more times. V is TRBV20-1 and J is TRBJ2-5; D gene uncertain. The V gene lost 5 bases and the J gene lost 5 bases, with 21 bases spanning the gap. The germline V gene encodes CDR1 DFQATT and CDR2 SNEGSKA (reference sequence). The CDR3 has 15 amino acids. This chain's CDR3 is CSAPNSQNLRETQYF. The CDR3 region has the DNA TGCAGTGCTCCTAACTCCCAAAATCTCCGGGAGACCCAGTACTTC.

This clonotype came up many times. This chain links TRBV20-1 with TRBJ2-1, with D possibly matching TRBD2 (6 bases). The V gene's germline CDR1 is DFQATT and CDR2 SNEGSKA (reference sequence). With 4 bases removed from V and 4 bases from J, the gap between germline ends came to 17 bases. CDR3 size: 15 residues. The CDR3 protein is CSATRDSQAYNEQFF. CDR3 nucleotide sequence: TGCAGTGCTACTCGGGACTCACAGGCTTACAATGAGCAGTTCTTC.

This clonotype was counted at least ten times. This chain joins TRBV20-1 and TRBJ2-1, with D perhaps matching TRBD1 (5 bases). The CDR3 is 14 amino acids. Per germline, CDR1 DFQATT and CDR2 SNEGSKA (reference sequence). Trimming pared 3 bases from V and 5 bases from J, leaving 14 bases between. CDR3 in DNA: TGCAGTGCTAGTGTATGGGGCCAGGACAATGAGCAGTTCTTC. Amino acids: CSASVWGQDNEQFF.

This clonotype was found many times. The J gene is TRBJ2-2, the V gene TRBV6-1; 11 bases align to TRBD2. Germline-derived CDR1 and CDR2 are MNHNS and SASEGT. The CDR3 loop spans 18 amino acids. V lost 4 bases to trimming and J lost 1 base; unmatched junction nucleotides: 8. CDR3 region: CASSAASGGFLNTGELFF. The CDR3 coding sequence is TGTGCCAGCAGTGCGGCTAGCGGGGGGTTCCTGAACACCGGGGAGCTGTTTTTT.

This clonotype came up many times. In DNA, the CDR3 is TGCGCCAGCAGCACGGGAATTAGCGGGTACGAGCAGTACTTC. It encodes CASSTGISGYEQYF. The V and J genes are TRBV5-1 and TRBJ2-7, with 7 bases identical to TRBD2. This CDR3 region has 14 residues. Germline CDR1 and CDR2: SGHRS and YFSETQ. V gave up 4 bases and J gave up 4 bases; unmatched junction bases: 8.

This clonotype was counted ten times or more. The V and J genes are TRBV7-6 and TRBJ2-1; 10 bases fit TRBD2. Trimming removed 1 base from V and 4 bases from J; junction bases left unmatched: 4. The CDR3 length is 16 residues. The V gene's germline CDR1 is SGHVS and CDR2 FNYEAQ. CDR3 region: CASSLVLAGEYNEQFF. CDR3 DNA sequence: TGTGCCAGCAGCTTAGTTCTAGCGGGGGAATACAATGAGCAGTTCTTC.

This clonotype was observed at least ten times. This sequence joins TRBV29-1 and TRBJ2-3; D not resolved. V was shortened by 5 bases and J by 7 bases, with 16 bases between the two germline ends. The germline V gene encodes CDR1 SQVTM and CDR2 ANQGSEA. The CDR3 is made up of 13 amino acids. The CDR3 bases are TGCAGCGTTAGTAAGGCCGGAACAAATACGCAGTATTTT. This sequence encodes CSVSKAGTNTQYF.